These 8 T cell receptor beta chains were sequenced from one sample in a study of OX40 agonist ivuxolimab in advanced cancers. Sequencing used immunoSEQ multiplex PCR; TCRdb keeps in-frame clones, though not all of them. This table has 65,000 to 95,000 clones, around 88% appearing once. The sequences come from CD4+ or CD8+ T cells sorted from blood, collected in a trial of the OX40 agonist ivuxolimab. These receptors were taken from an adult with an advanced solid tumor such as melanoma, head and neck, liver or kidney cancer.

The gene calls are TRBV15 and TRBJ2-5; tentatively, D is TRBD1 or TRBD2 (5 bases each). CDR1 and CDR2 (germline): LNHNV, YYDKDF (reference sequence). The V end lost 8 bases, the J end lost 4 bases, and 14 bases lay between the germline ends. The CDR3 runs 13 residues. The CDR3 nucleotides are TGTGCCACCGACAGAACGGGGAGAGAGACCCAGTACTTC. Its protein is CATDRTGRETQYF.

V is TRBV5-4 and J is TRBJ2-5; 10 bases fit TRBD1. The germline V gene encodes CDR1 SGHNT and CDR2 YYREEE (reference sequence). Trimming removed 4 bases from V and 5 bases from J; junction bases left unmatched: 8. This CDR3 has 15 residues. The CDR3 region has the DNA TGTGCCAGCAGCGCACGACAGGGGGCGACTGAGACCCAGTACTTC. It encodes CASSARQGATETQYF. Combining the CDR3 with reference TRBV5-4 and TRBJ2-5 gives the whole variable domain ETGVTQSPTHLIKTRGQQVTLRCSSQSGHNTVSWYQQALGQGPQFIFQYYREEENGRGNFPPRFSGLQFPNYSSELNVNALELDDSALYLCASSARQGATETQYFGPGTRLLVL.

The V and J genes are TRBV28 and TRBJ1-2, with no clear D. There are 15 residues in the CDR3. CDR1 MDHEN and CDR2 SYDVKM come from the germline V gene. Between the trimmed V and J ends, which lost 6 bases and 2 bases, there was a span of 16 bases. The CDR3 nucleotides are TGTGCCAGCAGCAACCCTCCTCGCGGGAACTATGGCTACACCTTC. Translation: CASSNPPRGNYGYTF.

The chain joins TRBV28 to TRBJ2-7; D possibly uses TRBD1 or TRBD2 (5 bases each). Germline V lookup: CDR1 MDHEN, CDR2 SYDVKM. Deletions cut 7 bases from V and 3 bases from J, with 19 bases between. The CDR3 runs 15 residues. The CDR3 protein is CASTPPGTLYYEQYF. The CDR3 bases are TGTGCCAGCACCCCGCCGGGGACCCTATACTACGAGCAGTACTTC. Full variable domain (remainder filled in from reference TRBV28 and TRBJ2-7): DVKVTQSSRYLVKRTGEKVFLECVQDMDHENMFWYRQDPGLGLRLIYFSYDVKMKEKGDIPEGYSVSREKKERFSLILESASTNQTSMYLCASTPPGTLYYEQYFGPGTRLTVT.

This chain links TRBV7-9 with TRBJ1-2, with D possibly being TRBD1 (6 bases). Trimming took off 4 bases at V and 8 bases at J, with 14 bases between the two ends. This CDR3 spans 13 amino acids. Germline lookup yields CDR1 SEHNR and CDR2 FQNEAQ (reference sequence). CDR3 DNA: TGTGCCAGCAGCTCCACAGGGTTGGTGGGCTACACCTTC. It is translated as CASSSTGLVGYTF.

V and J are TRBV4-3 and TRBJ2-5, with 7 nucleotides matching TRBD2. The length of the CDR3 is 15 residues. From germline, CDR1 is LGHNA and CDR2 YSLEER. V dropped 4 bases and J dropped 2; count of bases not matched to a gene: 7. The CDR3, as DNA: TGCGCCAGCAGCCTTAACCGGGGGGATCAAGAGACCCAGTACTTC. It is translated as CASSLNRGDQETQYF.

The gene calls are TRBV2 and TRBJ1-1, with D unclear. Germline lookup yields CDR1 SNHLY and CDR2 FYNNEI. V gave up 7 bases and J gave up 1 base, with 10 bases separating them. The CDR3 is 13 amino acids. This CDR3 reads CASMKEANTEAFF. The CDR3 DNA reads TGTGCCAGCATGAAAGAAGCGAACACTGAAGCTTTCTTT.

The chain uses TRBV7-6 and TRBJ1-3; D possibly corresponds to TRBD1 (5 bases). Germline lookup yields CDR1 SGHVS and CDR2 FNYEAQ. The V and J ends lost 4 bases and 0 bases respectively, with 7 bases between them. The CDR3 totals 14 residues. CDR3 amino acids: CASSSGYSGNTIYF. The DNA for the CDR3 is TGTGCCAGCAGCTCAGGGTACTCTGGAAACACCATATATTTT. Based on the CDR3 plus reference TRBV7-6 and TRBJ1-3, the full variable domain is GAGVSQSPRYKVTKRGQDVALRCDPISGHVSLYWYRQALGQGPEFLTYFNYEAQQDKSGLPNDRFSAERPEGSISTLTIQRTEQRDSAMYRCASSSGYSGNTIYFGEGSWLTVV.